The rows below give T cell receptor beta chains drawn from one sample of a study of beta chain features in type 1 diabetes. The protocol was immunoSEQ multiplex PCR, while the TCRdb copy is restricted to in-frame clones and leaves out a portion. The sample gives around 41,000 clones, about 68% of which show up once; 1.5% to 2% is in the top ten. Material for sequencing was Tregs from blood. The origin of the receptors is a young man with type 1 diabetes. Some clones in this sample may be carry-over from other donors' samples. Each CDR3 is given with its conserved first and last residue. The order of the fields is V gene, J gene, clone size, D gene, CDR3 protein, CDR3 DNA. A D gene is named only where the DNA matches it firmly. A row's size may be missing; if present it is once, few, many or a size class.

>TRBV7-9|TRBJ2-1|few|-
CASSFDFSYNEQFF
TGTGCCAGCAGCTTTGACTTCTCCTACAATGAGCAGTTCTTC
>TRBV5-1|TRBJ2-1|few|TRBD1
CASSLATGDNEQFF
TGCGCCAGCAGCTTGGCGACAGGGGACAATGAGCAGTTCTTC
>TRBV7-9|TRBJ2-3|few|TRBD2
CASRRTGGITDTQYF
TGTGCCAGCAGAAGGACGGGGGGGATCACAGATACGCAGTATTTT
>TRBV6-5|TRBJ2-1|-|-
CASSYSSGTYNEQFF
TGTGCCAGCAGTTACTCGTCCGGGACCTACAATGAGCAGTTCTTC
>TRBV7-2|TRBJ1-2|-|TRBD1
CASSLNLQGDGYTF
TGTGCCAGCAGCTTAAACCTACAGGGGGATGGCTACACCTTC
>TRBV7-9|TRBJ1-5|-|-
CASSLARWNLSNQPQHF
TGTGCCAGCAGCTTAGCGCGGTGGAATCTAAGCAATCAGCCCCAGCATTTT
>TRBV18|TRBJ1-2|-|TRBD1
CASSPGQSTVGYTF
TGTGCCAGCTCACCGGGACAGAGTACCGTTGGCTACACCTTC
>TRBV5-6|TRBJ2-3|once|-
CASSFRGTGTDTQYF
TGTGCCAGCAGCTTTCGGGGGACGGGCACAGATACGCAGTATTTT
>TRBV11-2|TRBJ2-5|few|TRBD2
CASTQTTAGGETQYF
TGTGCCAGCACCCAGACTACAGCGGGGGGAGAGACCCAGTACTTC
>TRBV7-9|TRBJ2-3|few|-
CASSFILSRSDTQYF
TGTGCCAGCAGCTTTATTTTAAGTCGGTCGGATACGCAGTATTTT
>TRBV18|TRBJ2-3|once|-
CASSPLADTQYF
TGTGCCAGCTCACCCCTAGCCGATACGCAGTATTTT
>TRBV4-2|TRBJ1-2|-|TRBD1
CASSQTTGAIGGYTF
TGTGCCAGCAGCCAAACCACAGGGGCAATAGGAGGCTACACCTTC
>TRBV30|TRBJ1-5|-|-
CAWSGESEPQHF
TGTGCCTGGAGTGGGGAGTCGGAGCCCCAGCATTTT
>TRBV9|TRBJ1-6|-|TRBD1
CASSVSGGSPLHF
TGTGCCAGCAGCGTCTCAGGGGGTTCACCCCTCCACTTT
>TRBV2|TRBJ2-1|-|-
CASSFPHNEQFF
TGTGCCAGCAGCTTTCCTCACAATGAGCAGTTCTTC
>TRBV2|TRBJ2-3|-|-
CATLPLRGLTDTQYF
TGTGCCACTCTCCCTTTACGAGGTTTAACAGATACGCAGTATTTT
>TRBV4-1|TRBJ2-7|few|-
CASSQDGDYEQYF
TGCGCCAGCAGCCAAGACGGGGATTACGAGCAGTACTTC
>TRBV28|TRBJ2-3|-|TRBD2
CASSFISLAVGEGDTQYF
TGTGCCAGCAGTTTTATATCTCTAGCGGTTGGGGAAGGGGATACGCAGTATTTT
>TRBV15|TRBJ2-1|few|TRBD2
CATSRDEGGGLYEQFF
TGTGCCACCAGCAGAGATGAAGGCGGGGGATTATATGAGCAGTTCTTC
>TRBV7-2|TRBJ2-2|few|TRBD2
CASSPFVIIRGANTGELFF
TGTGCCAGCAGCCCCTTCGTAATAATTCGGGGGGCGAACACCGGGGAGCTGTTTTTT
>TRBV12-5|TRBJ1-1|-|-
CASASNGWNTEAFF
TGTGCTAGTGCCTCTAACGGGTGGAACACTGAAGCTTTCTTT
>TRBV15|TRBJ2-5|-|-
CATSRAVDWFGSQYF
TGTGCCACCAGCAGAGCCGTCGATTGGTTCGGGTCCCAGTACTTC
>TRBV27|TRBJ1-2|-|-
CASSLSFVGPADYGYTF
TGTGCCAGCAGTCTCTCCTTTGTGGGGCCGGCTGACTATGGCTACACCTTC
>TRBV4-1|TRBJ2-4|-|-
CASSQLSVAKNIQYF
TGCGCCAGCAGCCAATTATCCGTAGCCAAAAACATTCAGTACTTC
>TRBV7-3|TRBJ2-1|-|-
CASSLMGGPYNEQFF
TGTGCCAGCAGCTTAATGGGGGGACCCTACAATGAGCAGTTCTTC
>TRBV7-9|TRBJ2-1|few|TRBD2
CASISGGSSYNEQFF
TGTGCCAGCATCTCCGGGGGGAGCTCCTACAATGAGCAGTTCTTC
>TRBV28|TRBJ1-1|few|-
CASSPGGASGTEAFF
TGTGCCAGCAGTCCTGGGGGGGCGTCGGGCACTGAAGCTTTCTTT
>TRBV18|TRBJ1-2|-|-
CASSPRGYGYTF
TGTGCCAGCTCACCCAGGGGCTATGGCTACACCTTC
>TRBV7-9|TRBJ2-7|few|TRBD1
CASSSRGQGAAEQYF
TGTGCCAGCAGCTCCCGGGGGCAGGGGGCGGCCGAGCAGTACTTC
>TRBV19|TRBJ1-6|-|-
CASTSRTENSPLHF
TGTGCCAGTACCTCCAGGACAGAGAATTCACCCCTCCACTTT
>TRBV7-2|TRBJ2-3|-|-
CASSLGHTDTQYF
TGTGCCAGCAGCTTAGGGCACACAGATACGCAGTATTTT
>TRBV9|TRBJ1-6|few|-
CASSVGGQYNSPLHF
TGTGCCAGCAGCGTAGGAGGACAATATAATTCACCCCTCCACTTT
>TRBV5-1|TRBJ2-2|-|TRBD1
CASSLRRTGGFGELFF
TGCGCCAGCAGCTTGCGAAGGACAGGGGGATTCGGGGAGCTGTTTTTT
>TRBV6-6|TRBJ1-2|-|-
CASTEGFGPHGYTF
TGTGCCAGCACGGAGGGTTTTGGGCCCCATGGCTACACCTTC
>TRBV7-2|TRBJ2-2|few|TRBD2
CASSSGGRTTGELFF
TGTGCCAGCAGCTCGGGGGGGCGGACCACCGGGGAGCTGTTTTTT
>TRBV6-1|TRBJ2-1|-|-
CASTTSRGTNEQFF
TGTGCCAGCACGACTAGCAGGGGTACCAATGAGCAGTTCTTC
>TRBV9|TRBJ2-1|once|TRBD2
CASSVRLAGGDEQFF
TGTGCCAGCAGCGTGCGACTAGCGGGGGGCGATGAGCAGTTCTTC
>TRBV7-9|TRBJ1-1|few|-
CASSPGGHRAGKAFF
TGTGCCAGCAGCCCGGGGGGACACCGGGCGGGGAAAGCTTTCTTT
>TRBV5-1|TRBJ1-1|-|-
CASSFGQNTEAFF
TGCGCCAGCAGCTTCGGACAGAACACTGAAGCTTTCTTT
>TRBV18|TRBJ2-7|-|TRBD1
CASSPTDRPFGYEQYF
TGTGCCAGCTCTCCTACGGACAGGCCCTTCGGCTACGAGCAGTACTTC
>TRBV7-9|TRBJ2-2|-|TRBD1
CASSQPSGTGGTGELFF
TGTGCCAGCAGCCAACCCTCCGGGACAGGGGGCACCGGGGAGCTGTTTTTT
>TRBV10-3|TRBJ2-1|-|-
CAIRGGRYHNEQFF
TGTGCCATCAGGGGGGGGCGGTACCACAATGAGCAGTTCTTC